These 11 T cell receptor beta chains share one sample of origin, sequenced in a study of blood T cell repertoires in COVID-19. Assay used: immunoSEQ multiplex PCR; TCRdb lists only in-frame clones, some missing. The sample shows under 150,000 clones, over 75% of them seen only once. The sequenced material came from peripheral blood. The receptors were gathered from a man between 35 and 55 years old with active or convalescent COVID-19.

The chain uses TRBV5-6 and TRBJ2-7, with TRBD1 identical over 7 bases. V lost 4 bases and J lost 2; bases outside the gene matches: 9. Germline CDR1 SGHDT, CDR2 YYEEEE. The CDR3 has 15 residues. CDR3 amino acids: CASSRPGTVTYEQYF. For the CDR3, the DNA is TGTGCCAGCAGCCGACCCGGGACAGTCACCTACGAGCAGTACTTC.

The J gene is TRBJ1-6, the V gene TRBV19, with 9 bases identical to TRBD1. The CDR3 sequence is 14 residues long. V lost 5 bases to trimming and J lost 10 bases; unmatched junction nucleotides: 6. Germline values: CDR1 LNHDA, CDR2 SQIVND (reference sequence). CDR3 loop: CASSATGGFSPLHF. The CDR3 bases are TGTGCCAGTAGTGCGACAGGGGGTTTCTCACCCCTCCACTTT.

This clone was seen a single time. The V and J genes are TRBV6-5 and TRBJ1-4, with TRBD1 matching over 10 bases. Germline CDR1 MNHEY, CDR2 SVGAGI. The trim removed 6 bases at V and 7 bases at J, leaving 5 bases unmatched. This CDR3 is built from 14 residues. The CDR3 nucleotides are TGTGCCAGCAGATTGACAGGGGGCATTGAAAAACTGTTTTTT. Its protein product is CASRLTGGIEKLFF.

This clone was observed once. The chain recombines TRBV6-2 or TRBV6-3 with TRBJ1-1; the D gene is possibly TRBD1 (5 bases). Trimming removed 6 bases at V and 3 bases at J, with 11 bases between. This CDR3 contains 13 residues. The germline V gene has CDR1 MNHEY and CDR2 SVGEGT. The CDR3, as DNA: TGTGCCAGCAGGTACCCGGGGGACACTGAAGCTTTCTTT. Its protein is CASRYPGDTEAFF.

V usage is TRBV10-3 and J usage is TRBJ2-5; 12 nucleotides align to TRBD2. The CDR3 extends over 17 amino acids. The V gene end was trimmed by 10 bases and the J gene end by 3 bases; junction bases not matched to a gene: 15. Germline V CDR1 and CDR2: ENHRY, SYGVKD. The CDR3 DNA reads TGTGCCACCCAACGAGGTCCTAGCGGGGGGGCAAAAGAGACCCAGTACTTC. This gives the protein CATQRGPSGGAKETQYF.

The chain uses TRBV6-4 and TRBJ2-1; TRBD2 matches at 8 bases. Germline assignment: CDR1 MRHNA and CDR2 SNTAGT. This CDR3 region has 13 residues. V lost 5 bases, J lost 8 bases, and 5 bases stayed unmatched. The chain's CDR3 is CASSPGGDDEQFF. The CDR3 DNA is TGTGCCAGCAGTCCCGGGGGGGACGATGAGCAGTTCTTC.

The chain combines TRBV29-1 with TRBJ2-1; 7 positions agree with TRBD1. Germline values: CDR1 SQVTM, CDR2 ANQGSEA. Germline trimming cut 3 bases from V and 5 bases from J; bases unmatched to any gene: 7. This CDR3 contains 14 residues. Written as DNA, the CDR3 is TGCAGCGTTGAGACAGGGAAGGGGAACAATGAGCAGTTCTTC. As protein: CSVETGKGNNEQFF.

The rearrangement uses TRBV2 and TRBJ1-1, with TRBD1 matching 8 bases. CDR1 and CDR2 from the germline V gene are SNHLY and FYNNEI. The CDR3 spans 13 residues. Trimming took 7 bases from V and 0 from J; bases not matched to a gene: 1. In nucleotides, the CDR3 is TGTGCCAGCAAGGGACAGGTGAACACTGAAGCTTTCTTT. Protein sequence: CASKGQVNTEAFF.

The rearrangement uses TRBV9 and TRBJ1-3; weak D call: TRBD1 (5 bases). The CDR3 spans 19 residues. V dropped 1 base and J dropped 3 bases, with 23 bases sitting between them. Germline CDR1 is SGDLS and CDR2 is YYNGEE. The CDR3 nucleotides are TGTGCCAGCAGCGTATTCGAACCGTCCGCAGGGCCCCTTGGAAACACCATATATTTT. It codes for CASSVFEPSAGPLGNTIYF.

This chain uses TRBV5-1 with TRBJ2-7; D ambiguous. This CDR3 spans 14 amino acids. CDR1 SGHRS and CDR2 YFSETQ come from the germline V gene. Trimming cost V 6 bases and J 4 bases, with 17 bases left between them. CDR3 sequence reads: CASTPSQQHYEQYF. The DNA for the CDR3 is TGCGCCAGCACGCCGAGTCAACAGCATTACGAGCAGTACTTC.

This clone was recorded once. The chain combines TRBV6-5 with TRBJ1-5, with 7 bases identical to TRBD1. This CDR3 contains 14 residues. Germline lookup yields CDR1 MNHEY and CDR2 SVGAGI. Trimming at V came to 6 bases and at J to 0 bases, leaving 2 bases not matched to a gene. This CDR3 reads CASSPGGSNQPQHF. The CDR3 bases are TGTGCCAGCAGCCCAGGGGGTAGCAATCAGCCCCAGCATTTT.